The 18 T cell receptor beta chains listed next were all sequenced from one sample in a study of blood T cell repertoires in COVID-19. The table came from immunoSEQ multiplex PCR; TCRdb's copy has only in-frame clones and leaves some out. Among over 250,000 clones listed, roughly 86% were seen once. The sequenced sample was peripheral blood. The source is a woman in her thirties with acute or convalescent COVID-19.

This chain joins TRBV6-2 or TRBV6-3 and TRBJ2-7; TRBD2 matches at 14 bases. From germline, CDR1 is MNHEY and CDR2 SVGEGT. This CDR3 is 15 amino acids long. The ends lost 5 bases at V and 2 bases at J; junction bases unmatched: 2. CDR3 region: CASSRLAGGTYEQYF. The CDR3 DNA is TGTGCCAGCAGTAGACTAGCGGGAGGGACCTACGAGCAGTACTTC.

The chain combines TRBV6-5 with TRBJ1-1, with TRBD1 matching over 7 bases. Germline CDR1 reads MNHEY; CDR2 reads SVGAGI. Trimming took 6 bases from V and 2 from J; bases not matched to a gene: 6. There are 14 residues in the CDR3. CDR3 sequence: CASSLGQVNTEAFF. CDR3 nucleotides: TGTGCCAGCAGCCTTGGACAGGTTAACACTGAAGCTTTCTTT.

This rearrangement joins TRBV6-2 or TRBV6-3 to TRBJ1-4; 9 bases are a match to TRBD1. Trimming took 0 bases from V and 2 from J; bases not matched to a gene: 7. Germline values: CDR1 MNHEY, CDR2 SVGEGT. This CDR3 contains 18 residues. The CDR3 region is CASSYSFGQGTTNEKLFF. The CDR3 bases are TGTGCCAGCAGTTACTCGTTTGGACAGGGGACGACTAATGAAAAACTGTTTTTT.

This chain links TRBV5-6 with TRBJ2-1, with 14 bases that match TRBD2. The V gene's germline CDR1 is SGHDT and CDR2 YYEEEE. This CDR3 comprises 17 residues. V shed 3 bases and J 6 bases; nucleotides not matched to a gene: 8. The chain's CDR3 is CASSSGTSGRSLNEQFF. CDR3 bases: TGTGCCAGCAGCTCCGGGACTAGCGGGAGATCCCTCAATGAGCAGTTCTTC.

The chain uses TRBV10-3 and TRBJ1-5; TRBD1 is a possible D gene (5 bases). Germline assignment: CDR1 ENHRY and CDR2 SYGVKD. V was cut by 6 bases and J by 4 bases, with 10 bases left in between. The CDR3 consists of 13 residues. CDR3 nucleotides: TGTGCCATCAGCGACAGTCCGAATCAGCCCCAGCATTTT. Amino acid sequence: CAISDSPNQPQHF.

The chain combines TRBV25-1 with TRBJ1-5; 8 bases align to TRBD1. The CDR3 is made up of 15 amino acids. With V trimmed by 6 bases and J by 2 bases, 6 bases remained unmatched. In germline, CDR1 is MGHDK, CDR2 SYGVNS. The DNA for the CDR3 is TGTGCCAGCAGCCCCGGACAGGGCCGCAATCAGCCCCAGCATTTT. Its translation is CASSPGQGRNQPQHF.

Worth noting for this clone: Other DNA sequences in the same sample also yield this CDR3. The CDR3 region is CASSLGGSYEQYF. CDR3 bases: TGTGCCAGCAGTTTAGGAGGCTCCTACGAGCAGTACTTC. The rearrangement links TRBV12-3 or TRBV12-4 to TRBJ2-7; no firm D call. V was shortened by 1 base and J by 0 bases, with 4 bases between the two germline ends. There are 13 residues in the CDR3.

The CDR3 sequence is CATSDLPTGGADTQYF. In DNA form, the CDR3 reads TGTGCCACCAGTGATTTGCCCACAGGGGGTGCAGATACGCAGTATTTT. The chain recombines TRBV24-1 with TRBJ2-3; TRBD1 aligns across 8 bases. V shed 0 bases and J 4 bases; nucleotides not matched to a gene: 5. Germline CDR1 KGHDR, CDR2 SFDVKD. This CDR3 spans 16 amino acids.

This chain uses TRBV2 with TRBJ2-5; TRBD1 agrees at 8 bases. V lost 6 bases to trimming and J lost 5 bases; unmatched junction nucleotides: 5. Looked up from germline, CDR1 is SNHLY and CDR2 is FYNNEI. The CDR3 loop spans 13 amino acids. CDR3 sequence (DNA): TGTGCCAGCAGGGACAGGGTCGGGGAGACCCAGTACTTC. It translates to CASRDRVGETQYF.

The J gene is TRBJ2-7, the V gene TRBV10-3, with 8 bases identical to TRBD1. This CDR3 is built from 16 residues. V was pared by 7 bases and J by 3 bases, with 14 bases of the junction left unmatched. Germline V gene data show CDR1 as ENHRY and CDR2 as SYGVKD. The CDR3 DNA reads as TGTGCCATCACCCCAAGTGCAGGACAGGGTGGCTACGAGCAGTACTTC. Its translation is CAITPSAGQGGYEQYF.

The chain joins TRBV7-2 to TRBJ2-3, with a tentative D call TRBD1 (5 bases). Germline lookup yields CDR1 SGHTA and CDR2 FQGNSA. CDR3 length: 13 residues. The V end was cut by 0 bases, the J end by 8 bases, with 9 bases between. The CDR3 nucleotides are TGTGCCAGCAGCTTAGCAAGTGGGGCTACGCAGTATTTT. It encodes CASSLASGATQYF.

The chain combines TRBV5-1 with TRBJ2-5, with 7 nucleotides matching TRBD1. CDR3 length: 16 residues. The ends lost 2 bases at V and 0 bases at J; junction bases unmatched: 7. CDR1 SGHRS and CDR2 YFSETQ come from the germline V gene. This CDR3 reads CASSLLPGQNQETQYF. The DNA of the CDR3 is TGCGCCAGCAGCTTACTACCGGGACAGAACCAAGAGACCCAGTACTTC.

This sequence joins TRBV4-3 and TRBJ2-3, with 14 bases lining up with TRBD2. CDR3 length: 15 amino acids. Germline lookup yields CDR1 LGHNA and CDR2 YSLEER. V trimming: 4 bases; J trimming: 4 bases; junction bases outside the gene matches: 1. The CDR3 nucleotides read TGCGCCAGCAGCCCGACTAGCGGGAGGGCAGATACGCAGTATTTT. This translates into CASSPTSGRADTQYF.

V and J are TRBV2 and TRBJ2-3; possibly TRBD2 for D (6 bases). Trimming stripped 4 bases from V and 2 bases from J, with 10 bases between. Germline CDR1 SNHLY, CDR2 FYNNEI. This CDR3 is 14 amino acids long. The CDR3 protein is CASSAGDNTDTQYF. CDR3 in DNA: TGTGCCAGCAGTGCGGGAGACAACACAGATACGCAGTATTTT.

The rearrangement links TRBV5-3 to TRBJ1-2; D remains ambiguous. TRBV5-3 is an ORF, and what it does is uncertain. Trimming removed 9 bases from V and 7 bases from J, with 7 bases in between. The CDR3 contains 9 residues. The CDR3 loop is CATAGGYTF. The CDR3 DNA follows: TGTGCCACTGCGGGTGGCTACACCTTC.

This clone was recorded once. This chain links TRBV13 with TRBJ2-7; 7 positions agree with TRBD2. Germline lookup yields CDR1 PRHDT and CDR2 FYEKMQ (reference sequence). V gave up 4 bases and J gave up 0 bases; unmatched junction bases: 3. CDR3 size: 14 residues. CDR3 residues: CASSSSSGSYEQYF. CDR3 coding DNA: TGTGCCAGCAGCTCCTCTAGCGGCTCCTACGAGCAGTACTTC.

The gene calls are TRBV30 and TRBJ2-2; TRBD1 might be the D (6 bases). V lost 3 bases and J lost 0, with 11 bases in between. The germline V gene has CDR1 GTSNPN and CDR2 SVGIG (reference sequence). The CDR3 is 15 residues long. The CDR3 coding sequence is TGTGCCTGGAGGGGGTCAGGGGCGAACACCGGGGAGCTGTTTTTT. As protein: CAWRGSGANTGELFF.

As concerns this clone: Other DNA sequences from this sample encode an identical CDR3 as well. V and J are TRBV5-1 and TRBJ2-1, with D unclear. V lost 4 bases and J 6 bases, leaving 8 bases between the germline ends. The CDR3 is made up of 12 amino acids. CDR1 is SGHRS and CDR2 is YFSETQ in the germline V gene. In nucleotides, the CDR3 is TGCGCCAGCAGCCTGGCTAGCAATGAGCAGTTCTTC. This encodes CASSLASNEQFF.